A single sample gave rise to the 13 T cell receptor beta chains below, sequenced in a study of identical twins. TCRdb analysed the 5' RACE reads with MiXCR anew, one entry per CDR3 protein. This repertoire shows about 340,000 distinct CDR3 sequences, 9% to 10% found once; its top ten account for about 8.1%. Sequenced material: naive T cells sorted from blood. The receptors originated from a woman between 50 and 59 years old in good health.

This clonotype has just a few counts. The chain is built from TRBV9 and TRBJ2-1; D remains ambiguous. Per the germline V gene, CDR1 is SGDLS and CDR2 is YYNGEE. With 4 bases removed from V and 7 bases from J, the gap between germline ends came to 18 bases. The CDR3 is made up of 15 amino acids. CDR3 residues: CASSPGSTGSNEQFF. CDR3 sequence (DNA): TGTGCCAGCAGCCCCGGTTCGACTGGATCTAATGAGCAGTTCTTC.

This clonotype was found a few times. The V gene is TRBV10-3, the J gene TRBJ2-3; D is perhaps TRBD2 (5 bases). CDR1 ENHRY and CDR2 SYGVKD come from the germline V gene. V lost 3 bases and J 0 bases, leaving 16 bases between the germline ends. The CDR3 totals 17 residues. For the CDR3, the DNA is TGTGCCATCAGTGACGGGGTGGCGGGTCTCAGCACAGATACGCAGTATTTT. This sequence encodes CAISDGVAGLSTDTQYF.

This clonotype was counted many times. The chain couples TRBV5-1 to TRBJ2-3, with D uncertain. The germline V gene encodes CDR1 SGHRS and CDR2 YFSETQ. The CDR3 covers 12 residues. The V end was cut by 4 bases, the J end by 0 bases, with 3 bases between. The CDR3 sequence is CASSESTDTQYF. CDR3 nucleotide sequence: TGCGCCAGCAGCGAAAGCACAGATACGCAGTATTTT.

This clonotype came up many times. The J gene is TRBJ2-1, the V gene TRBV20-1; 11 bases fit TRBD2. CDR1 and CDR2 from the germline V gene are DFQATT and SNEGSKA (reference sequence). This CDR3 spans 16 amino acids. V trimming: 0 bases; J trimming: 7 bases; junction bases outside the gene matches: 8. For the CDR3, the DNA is TGCAGTGCTAGAGACGCGCCCCGACTAGCGGGGAATGAGCAGTTCTTC. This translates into CSARDAPRLAGNEQFF.

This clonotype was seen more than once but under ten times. CDR3: CASSPNPGPDTQYF. The CDR3 bases are TGTGCCAGCAGCCCAAACCCCGGACCAGATACGCAGTATTTT. The chain employs TRBV4-2 and TRBJ2-3; D is uncertain. The V end lost 4 bases, the J end lost 4 bases, and 12 bases lay between the germline ends. The germline gives CDR1 LGHNA, CDR2 YNFKEQ. The CDR3 loop spans 14 amino acids.

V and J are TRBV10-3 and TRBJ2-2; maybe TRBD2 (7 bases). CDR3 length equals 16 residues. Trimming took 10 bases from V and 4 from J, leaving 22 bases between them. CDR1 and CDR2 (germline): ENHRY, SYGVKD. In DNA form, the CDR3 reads TGTGCCACCTGGGGGGGCCAACCAGCGCGCACCGGGGAGCTGTTTTTT. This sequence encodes CATWGGQPARTGELFF.

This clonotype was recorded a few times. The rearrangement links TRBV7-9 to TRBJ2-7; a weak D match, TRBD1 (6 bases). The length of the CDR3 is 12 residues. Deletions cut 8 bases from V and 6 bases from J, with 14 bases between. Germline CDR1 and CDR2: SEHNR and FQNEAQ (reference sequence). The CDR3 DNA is TGTGCCAGCGATACAGGGAGATCCGAGCAGTACTTC. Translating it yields CASDTGRSEQYF.

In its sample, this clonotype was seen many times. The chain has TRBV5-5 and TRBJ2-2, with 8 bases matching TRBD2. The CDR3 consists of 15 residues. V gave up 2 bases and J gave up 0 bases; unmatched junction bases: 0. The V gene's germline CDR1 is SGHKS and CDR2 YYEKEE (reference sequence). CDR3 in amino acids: CASSLLAANTGELFF. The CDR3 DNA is TGTGCCAGCAGCTTACTAGCGGCGAACACCGGGGAGCTGTTTTTT.

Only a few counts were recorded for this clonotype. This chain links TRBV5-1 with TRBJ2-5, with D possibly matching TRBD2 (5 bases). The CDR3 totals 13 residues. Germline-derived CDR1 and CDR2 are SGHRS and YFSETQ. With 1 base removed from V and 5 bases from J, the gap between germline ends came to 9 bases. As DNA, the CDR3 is TGCGCCAGCAGCTTGCCGGGATGGGAGACCCAGTACTTC. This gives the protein CASSLPGWETQYF.

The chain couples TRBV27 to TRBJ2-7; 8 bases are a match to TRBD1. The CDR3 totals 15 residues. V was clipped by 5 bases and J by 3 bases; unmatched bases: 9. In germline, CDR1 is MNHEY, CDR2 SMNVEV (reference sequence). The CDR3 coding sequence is TGTGCCAGCAGTACCCGGACAGGGCTAAACTACGAGCAGTACTTC. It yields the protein CASSTRTGLNYEQYF.

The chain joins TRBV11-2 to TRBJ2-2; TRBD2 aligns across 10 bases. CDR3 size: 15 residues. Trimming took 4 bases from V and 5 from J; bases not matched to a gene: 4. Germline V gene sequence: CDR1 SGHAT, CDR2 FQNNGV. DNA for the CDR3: TGTGCCAGCAGCTCCCGGACTAGCGGTACCGGGGAGCTGTTTTTT. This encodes CASSSRTSGTGELFF. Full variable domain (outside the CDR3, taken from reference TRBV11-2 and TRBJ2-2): EAGVAQSPRYKIIEKRQSVAFWCNPISGHATLYWYQQILGQGPKLLIQFQNNGVVDDSQLPKDRFSAERLKGVDSTLKIQPAKLEDSAVYLCASSSRTSGTGELFFGEGSRLTVL.

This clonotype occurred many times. The CDR3 is CSASKSSYEQYF. The CDR3, as DNA: TGCAGCGCATCAAAAAGCTCCTACGAGCAGTACTTC. This chain uses TRBV29-1 with TRBJ2-7; D not resolved. This CDR3 is 12 amino acids long. V lost 7 bases and J lost 0, with 10 bases in between. Germline CDR1 reads SQVTM; CDR2 reads ANQGSEA.

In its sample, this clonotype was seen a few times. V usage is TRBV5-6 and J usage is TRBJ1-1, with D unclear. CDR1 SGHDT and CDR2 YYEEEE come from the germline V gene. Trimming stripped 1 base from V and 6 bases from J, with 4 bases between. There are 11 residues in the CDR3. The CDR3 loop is CASSLHAEAFF. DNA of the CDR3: TGTGCCAGCAGCTTGCACGCTGAAGCTTTCTTT.